This T cell receptor beta chain came from a study of blood T cell repertoires in COVID-19. As processed by the authors: Amplification of reference gene primers provided the estimated nucleated cell counts. Using immunoSEQ multiplex PCR, the repertoire was profiled, and TCRdb retains in-frame clones only, with some absent. D and trimming were read from the DNA, whereas the V and J calls and clone size are those reported in that table. This sample yields approximately 280,000 clones, of which 75% to 90% are seen a single time; around 2.3% belongs to the top ten. Germline CDR1 is SGHNT and CDR2 is YYREEE (reference sequence). V lost 4 bases and J 2 bases, leaving 16 bases between the germline ends. The CDR3 totals 15 residues.

This TCR was sampled from a woman aged 45-65 years who had recovered from COVID-19. The gene calls are TRBV5-4 and TRBJ2-7, with D maybe TRBD1 (7 bases). Sequenced input: PBMCs or T cells enriched from blood (not recorded which). The CDR3 protein is CASSPWTGGTYEQYF. DNA for the CDR3: TGTGCCAGCAGCCCCTGGACAGGCGGGACCTACGAGCAGTACTTC.